Listed here are 16 T cell receptor beta chains from one sample, sequenced in a study of CD8+ T cells in alopecia areata. RNA was isolated and reverse transcribed to cDNA, the sequencing template. Measured with immunoSEQ multiplex PCR; TCRdb has only the in-frame clones, and not every one. The top ten hold around 25% of the sample, which has approximately 140,000 clones, 82% seen once. Regarding treatment: oral pan-JAK inhibitor, 5-10 mg twice daily. This specimen consisted of CD8+ T cells sorted from blood, obtained at week 4, from a patient treated with tofacitinib. The receptors were gathered from a human donor with alopecia areata.

This clone has a single count. V and J are TRBV7-9 and TRBJ2-1, with TRBD2 matching 7 bases. V lost 1 base, J lost 4 bases, and 1 base stayed unmatched. The CDR3 runs 14 residues. From germline, CDR1 is SEHNR and CDR2 FQNEAQ (reference sequence). The CDR3 region has the DNA TGTGCCAGCAGCTTAGGACTAGCTTACAATGAGCAGTTCTTC. This codes for CASSLGLAYNEQFF. Full variable domain (rest looked up from reference TRBV7-9 and TRBJ2-1): DTGVSQNPRHKITKRGQNVTFRCDPISEHNRLYWYRQTLGQGPEFLTYFQNEAQLEKSRLLSDRFSAERPKGSFSTLEIQRTEQGDSAMYLCASSLGLAYNEQFFGPGTRLTVL.

The chain couples TRBV4-1 to TRBJ2-3, with 11 bases matching TRBD2. The germline V gene encodes CDR1 MGHRA and CDR2 YSYEKL. The CDR3 runs to 18 residues. Unmatched junction bases numbered 5, after V lost 0 bases and J lost 0 bases. This CDR3 reads CASSQDQLAGVSTDTQYF. The CDR3 DNA follows: TGCGCCAGCAGCCAAGATCAACTAGCGGGGGTCAGCACAGATACGCAGTATTTT.

This clone was seen just once. The V and J genes are TRBV7-2 and TRBJ2-7; weak D call: TRBD2 (6 bases). The CDR3 runs 15 residues. Looked up from germline, CDR1 is SGHTA and CDR2 is FQGNSA. V lost 4 bases and J 0 bases, leaving 13 bases between the germline ends. The CDR3 protein is CASSWTGGSSYEQYF. In nucleotides, the CDR3 is TGTGCCAGCAGCTGGACCGGGGGAAGCTCCTACGAGCAGTACTTC.

CDR3 region: CASSSGPPYEQYF. CDR3 sequence (DNA): TGTGCCAGCAGTTCCGGGCCCCCCTACGAGCAGTACTTC. This chain connects TRBV27 to TRBJ2-7; D unclear. Trimming removed 4 bases at V and 2 bases at J, with 9 bases between. The germline gives CDR1 MNHEY, CDR2 SMNVEV (reference sequence). The CDR3 is 13 residues long.

This rearrangement joins TRBV27 to TRBJ2-7; D possibly corresponds to TRBD2 (7 bases). Germline CDR1 is MNHEY and CDR2 is SMNVEV (reference sequence). V was cut by 0 bases and J by 1 base, with 13 bases left in between. This CDR3 spans 16 amino acids. CDR3 in DNA: TGTGCCAGCAGTTTATCGTACGGGGGGCCTTCCTACGAGCAGTACTTC. Amino acids: CASSLSYGGPSYEQYF.

This chain joins TRBV7-2 and TRBJ2-7; D uncertain. Trimming cost V 3 bases and J 1 base, with 25 bases left between them. Germline V gives CDR1 SGHTA, CDR2 FQGNSA. The CDR3 extends over 19 amino acids. This CDR3 is CASSFTPLGPEQPSYEQYF. The CDR3 DNA is TGTGCCAGCAGCTTTACCCCCCTGGGCCCGGAGCAACCTTCCTACGAGCAGTACTTC.

V is TRBV5-1 and J is TRBJ2-4, with D perhaps TRBD2 (6 bases). This CDR3 contains 14 residues. Per the germline V gene, CDR1 is SGHRS and CDR2 is YFSETQ. Trimming left V 3 bases short and J 8 bases short, with 15 bases between. This CDR3 is CASSSGTSGDIQYF. The CDR3, as DNA: TGCGCCAGCAGCTCCGGGACTTCCGGGGACATTCAGTACTTC. Full variable domain (outside the CDR3, taken from reference TRBV5-1 and TRBJ2-4): KAGVTQTPRYLIKTRGQQVTLSCSPISGHRSVSWYQQTPGQGLQFLFEYFSETQRNKGNFPGRFSGRQFSNSRSEMNVSTLELGDSALYLCASSSGTSGDIQYFGAGTRLSVL.

The gene calls are TRBV27 and TRBJ2-7, with 9 bases identical to TRBD2. CDR3 size: 15 residues. Germline CDR1 and CDR2: MNHEY and SMNVEV (reference sequence). The J segment lost 5 bases and the V segment lost 2 bases, leaving 7 bases of the junction unmatched. The CDR3 region is CASSLVRGGPNEQYF. DNA of the CDR3: TGTGCCAGCAGTTTAGTGCGGGGGGGCCCCAACGAGCAGTACTTC.

This clone was detected a few times. The gene calls are TRBV6-5 and TRBJ2-1; D perhaps matches TRBD2 (5 bases). Between the trimmed V and J ends, which lost 6 bases and 0 bases, there was a span of 12 bases. The CDR3 spans 15 residues. The germline V gene encodes CDR1 MNHEY and CDR2 SVGAGI. The CDR3 here is CASSQLVGSYNEQFF. The CDR3, as DNA: TGTGCCAGCAGCCAACTAGTGGGCTCCTACAATGAGCAGTTCTTC.

This clone was recorded a few times. The V gene is TRBV4-1, the J gene TRBJ2-7; D might be TRBD2 (5 bases). In germline, CDR1 is MGHRA, CDR2 YSYEKL. Trimming pared 1 base from V and 0 bases from J, leaving 10 bases between. The CDR3 runs 15 residues. The CDR3 DNA reads as TGCGCCAGCAGCCAAGGAGGGTCAAGCTCCTACGAGCAGTACTTC. Protein sequence: CASSQGGSSSYEQYF.

The chain couples TRBV19 to TRBJ1-5; D gene ambiguous. The germline V gene has CDR1 LNHDA and CDR2 SQIVND (reference sequence). V lost 5 bases to trimming and J lost 0 bases, with 11 bases between them. The CDR3 extends over 15 amino acids. The CDR3 DNA follows: TGTGCCAGTAGTTCCTCCGGGATTAGCAATCAGCCCCAGCATTTT. Translation: CASSSSGISNQPQHF.

The chain combines TRBV7-6 with TRBJ2-7; TRBD2 is a possible D gene (6 bases). Germline assignment: CDR1 SGHVS and CDR2 FNYEAQ. V lost 1 base to trimming and J lost 1 base, with 11 bases between them. CDR3 length: 15 residues. CDR3 region: CASSLGGTESYEQYF. DNA for the CDR3: TGTGCCAGCAGCTTAGGCGGGACTGAGTCCTACGAGCAGTACTTC. Complete variable domain (other parts from reference TRBV7-6 and TRBJ2-7): GAGVSQSPRYKVTKRGQDVALRCDPISGHVSLYWYRQALGQGPEFLTYFNYEAQQDKSGLPNDRFSAERPEGSISTLTIQRTEQRDSAMYRCASSLGGTESYEQYFGPGTRLTVT.

The chain uses TRBV25-1 and TRBJ2-7, with D tentatively TRBD2 (6 bases). This CDR3 region has 13 residues. Trimming stripped 7 bases from V and 7 bases from J, with 17 bases between. The V gene's germline CDR1 is MGHDK and CDR2 SYGVNS. This CDR3 is CASTGGVGGEQYF. DNA of the CDR3: TGTGCCAGCACCGGAGGGGTGGGTGGGGAGCAGTACTTC.

This clone came up once. This rearrangement joins TRBV7-8 to TRBJ2-7, with 8 bases that match TRBD1. The CDR3 length is 12 residues. The V gene end was trimmed by 7 bases and the J gene end by 7 bases; junction bases not matched to a gene: 6. Per the germline V gene, CDR1 is SGHVS and CDR2 is FQNEAQ. CDR3 residues: CASIDRGWEQYF. CDR3 DNA sequence: TGTGCCAGCATTGACAGGGGATGGGAGCAGTACTTC.

The chain uses TRBV7-9 and TRBJ2-5; TRBD2 matches 10 bases. The CDR3 is 16 residues long. Germline CDR1 and CDR2: SEHNR and FQNEAQ (reference sequence). V lost 0 bases, J lost 7 bases, and 8 bases stayed unmatched. CDR3 protein: CASSLATSGEDRTQYF. In DNA, the CDR3 is TGTGCCAGCAGCTTAGCAACTAGCGGGGAGGATAGGACCCAGTACTTC. Drawing the rest from reference TRBV7-9 and TRBJ2-5, the complete variable domain is DTGVSQNPRHKITKRGQNVTFRCDPISEHNRLYWYRQTLGQGPEFLTYFQNEAQLEKSRLLSDRFSAERPKGSFSTLEIQRTEQGDSAMYLCASSLATSGEDRTQYFGPGTRLLVL.

This chain links TRBV4-2 with TRBJ2-1; the D gene is possibly TRBD2 (6 bases). The CDR3 sequence is 14 residues long. Trimming stripped 2 bases from V and 10 bases from J, with 15 bases between. Germline V gene lookup returns CDR1 LGHNA and CDR2 YNFKEQ. The CDR3 sequence: CASSQYWDSQEQFF. CDR3 nucleotide sequence: TGTGCCAGCAGCCAATACTGGGACTCCCAGGAGCAGTTCTTC.